These 3 T cell receptor beta chains were all obtained from the same sample, sequenced in a study of blood T cells in healthy people across ages. Alongside a J-beta primer mix, a sample-barcoded 5' primer served in a second PCR lasting about 7 to 11 cycles. TCRdb passed the 5' RACE reads through MiXCR, listing each CDR3 protein once. The profile covers some 1.5 million distinct CDR3 sequences, with 28% appearing a single time and less than 9.5% taken by the ten largest. Sequencing was performed on blood. These receptors came from a woman aged 25 to 45 in good health.

The chain uses TRBV10-3 and TRBJ2-1; the match to TRBD2 covers 8 bases. CDR3 length: 17 amino acids. Per germline, CDR1 ENHRY and CDR2 SYGVKD. With V trimmed by 5 bases and J by 8 bases, 17 bases remained unmatched. This chain's CDR3 is CAISLGRVSGSGDEQFF. As DNA, the CDR3 is TGTGCCATCAGTCTAGGGAGGGTAAGCGGGAGTGGGGATGAGCAGTTCTTC.

There are many counts of this clonotype. The chain employs TRBV29-1 and TRBJ2-5; the D is unclear. There are 14 residues in the CDR3. Germline loops: CDR1 SQVTM, CDR2 ANQGSEA. The ends were cut back, 4 bases at V and 2 bases at J, with 14 bases in the middle. CDR3: CSVGFARVQETQYF. Written as DNA, the CDR3 is TGCAGCGTTGGCTTCGCCCGGGTTCAAGAGACCCAGTACTTC.

This clonotype was observed many times. This chain uses TRBV5-1 with TRBJ2-5; 7 nucleotides line up with TRBD1. J was trimmed by 5 bases and V by 3 bases; bases with no gene match: 10. Germline V gene sequence: CDR1 SGHRS, CDR2 YFSETQ. The CDR3 length is 15 residues. This CDR3 is CASSSRQGRYETQYF. In DNA, the CDR3 is TGCGCCAGCAGCTCACGACAGGGACGGTATGAGACCCAGTACTTC.